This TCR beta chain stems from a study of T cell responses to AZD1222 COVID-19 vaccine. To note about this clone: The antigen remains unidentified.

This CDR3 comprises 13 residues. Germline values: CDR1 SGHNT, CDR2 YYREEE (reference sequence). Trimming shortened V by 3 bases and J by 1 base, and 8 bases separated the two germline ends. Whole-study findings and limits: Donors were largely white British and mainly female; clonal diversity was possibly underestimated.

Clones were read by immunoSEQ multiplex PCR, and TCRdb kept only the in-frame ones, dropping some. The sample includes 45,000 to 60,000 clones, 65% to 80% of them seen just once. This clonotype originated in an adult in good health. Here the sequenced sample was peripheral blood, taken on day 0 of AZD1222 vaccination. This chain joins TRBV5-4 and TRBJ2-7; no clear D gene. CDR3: CASSWENSYEQYV. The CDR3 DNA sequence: TGTGCCAGCAGCTGGGAAAATTCCTACGAGCAGTACGTC.